These 4 T cell receptor beta chains were sequenced from one sample in a study of regulatory T cells in long-lasting Graves disease. The sample's time point: newly diagnosed GD, antithyroid drugs for less than 3 months. RNA isolated from PBMCs was used to make the TCR library. CDR3 regions were amplified by Arm-PCR using iRepertoire HTBI primers to build TCR beta libraries. MiXCR was run by TCRdb on the multiplex PCR reads, yielding one entry per CDR3 protein. Of 510,000 or so distinct CDR3 sequences in the sample, about 12% were seen once. These data are also associated with another study on T cells in Graves' hyperthyroidism and ophthalmopathy.

The material was peripheral blood mononuclear cells (PBMCs), obtained at new diagnosis, from a patient treated with antithyroid drugs. Source of these receptors: a woman under 40 with Graves disease.

This clonotype has more than one count but fewer than ten. V and J are TRBV19 and TRBJ1-5; D may be TRBD1 (5 bases). CDR1 is LNHDA, CDR2 SQIVND, per germline (reference sequence). The CDR3 sequence is 16 residues long. Trimming removed 3 bases at V and 0 bases at J, with 12 bases between. The CDR3 region is CASSIGAGYSNQPQHF. DNA of the CDR3: TGTGCCAGTAGTATCGGGGCAGGGTATAGCAATCAGCCCCAGCATTTT.

Details on this clonotype: Because the CDR3 is missing its conserved closing phenylalanine or tryptophan, this is likely a read error. The V and J genes are TRBV5-4 and TRBJ1-1, with D possibly being TRBD1 (5 bases). Per the germline V gene, CDR1 is SGHNT and CDR2 is YYREEE (reference sequence). The CDR3 runs 13 residues. V was clipped by 0 bases and J by 10 bases, with 13 bases between them. This CDR3 is CASSLGQGVSAFY. CDR3 bases: TGTGCCAGCAGCTTGGGGCAGGGTGTATCAGCTTTCTAT.

Ten or more counts support this clonotype. The gene calls are TRBV2 and TRBJ1-1; 11 nucleotides line up with TRBD1. CDR1 and CDR2 (germline): SNHLY, FYNNEI. CDR3 length: 14 residues. V was clipped by 7 bases and J by 3 bases; unmatched bases: 4. The CDR3: CASTRDRGDTEAFF. The DNA of the CDR3 is TGTGCCAGCACTCGGGACAGGGGGGACACTGAAGCTTTCTTT.

This clonotype was seen repeatedly, ten times or more. The CDR3 nucleotides are TGTGCCAGCAGTGAAGATGGGGCCAGAGAAAACTATGGCTACACCTTC. Amino acids: CASSEDGARENYGYTF. The chain has TRBV2 and TRBJ1-2, with D possibly being TRBD1 (5 bases). The CDR3 length is 16 residues. CDR1 is SNHLY and CDR2 is FYNNEI in the germline V gene. Trimming removed 1 base at V and 2 bases at J, with 14 bases between. Full variable domain (missing parts from reference TRBV2 and TRBJ1-2): EPEVTQTPSHQVTQMGQEVILRCVPISNHLYFYWYRQILGQKVEFLVSFYNNEISEKSEIFDDQFSVERPDGSNFTLKIRSTKLEDSAMYFCASSEDGARENYGYTFGSGTRLTVV.